This entry lists 21 T cell receptor beta chains sequenced from one sample in a study of control samples from healthy donors and cancer patients. Repertoires were generated with immunoSEQ multiplex PCR, while TCRdb's copy carries only in-frame clones and drops some. This table has tens of thousands of clones, about nine tenths appearing once. Source material: blood. These receptors all come from a woman aged 70 to 79 in good health.

This rearrangement joins TRBV28 to TRBJ2-7; no definite D call. Trimming pared 2 bases from V and 4 bases from J, leaving 6 bases between. Per germline, CDR1 MDHEN and CDR2 SYDVKM. The CDR3 sequence is 12 residues long. CDR3 nucleotide sequence: TGTGCCAGCAGTTTAGCTCTTTACGAGCAGTACTTC. Its protein product is CASSLALYEQYF.

This clone was detected only once. The chain is built from TRBV7-6 and TRBJ2-3; TRBD2 matches at 10 bases. Germline CDR1 SGHVS, CDR2 FNYEAQ. This CDR3 region has 16 residues. Germline trimming cut 0 bases from V and 3 bases from J; bases unmatched to any gene: 3. This CDR3 is CASSLATSGVTDTQYF. The CDR3, as DNA: TGTGCCAGCAGCTTAGCAACTAGCGGGGTAACAGATACGCAGTATTTT.

The chain employs TRBV5-1 and TRBJ1-5, with 8 bases that match TRBD1. The CDR3 length is 17 residues. V lost 0 bases and J lost 0; bases outside the gene matches: 5. From germline, CDR1 is SGHRS and CDR2 YFSETQ. Here the CDR3 reads CASSLAGTGVSNQPQHF. The CDR3 nucleotides are TGCGCCAGCAGCTTGGCCGGGACAGGCGTTAGCAATCAGCCCCAGCATTTT.

The chain uses TRBV12-3 or TRBV12-4 and TRBJ2-7; TRBD1 or TRBD2 may be the D gene (6 bases each). There are 13 residues in the CDR3. V lost 6 bases to trimming and J lost 3 bases, with 12 bases between them. CDR3 amino acids: CASRRGEDYEQYF. The CDR3 DNA reads as TGTGCCAGCAGGAGGGGGGAGGACTACGAGCAGTACTTC.

The chain links TRBV6-2 or TRBV6-3 to TRBJ1-2, with D possibly being TRBD1 (6 bases). The CDR3 loop spans 13 amino acids. Germline values: CDR1 MNHEY, CDR2 SVGEGT. V shed 5 bases and J shed 4 bases, with 11 bases lying between them. This CDR3 is CASSQGKLYGYTF. CDR3 DNA: TGTGCCAGCAGTCAGGGGAAACTCTATGGCTACACCTTC.

J is TRBJ2-7 and V is TRBV18, with D maybe TRBD2 (6 bases). There are 14 residues in the CDR3. V was cut by 3 bases and J by 0 bases, with 9 bases left in between. Germline values: CDR1 KGHSH, CDR2 LQKENI. In DNA form, the CDR3 reads TGTGCCAGCTCACCGGTCGGGAGCTCCTACGAGCAGTACTTC. It is translated as CASSPVGSSYEQYF.

This chain connects TRBV6-5 to TRBJ1-5, with D possibly TRBD1 on 6 matching bases. The CDR3 is 16 residues long. Germline CDR1 reads MNHEY; CDR2 reads SVGAGI. The V and J ends lost 0 bases and 1 base respectively, with 10 bases between them. CDR3 coding DNA: TGTGCCAGCAGTTACTCGGGGGCTCACAGCAATCAGCCCCAGCATTTT. Translation: CASSYSGAHSNQPQHF.

The chain has TRBV5-4 and TRBJ2-2, with 7 bases fitting TRBD1. The germline V gene has CDR1 SGHNT and CDR2 YYREEE (reference sequence). J was trimmed by 5 bases and V by 2 bases; bases with no gene match: 6. This CDR3 has 15 amino acids. The CDR3 is CASSFGTDRTGELFF. CDR3 DNA sequence: TGTGCCAGCAGCTTCGGGACAGATCGTACCGGGGAGCTGTTTTTT.

This rearrangement joins TRBV28 to TRBJ1-5; TRBD1 matches 7 bases. From germline, CDR1 is MDHEN and CDR2 SYDVKM. This CDR3 has 17 amino acids. V was pared by 7 bases and J by 0 bases, with 12 bases of the junction left unmatched. CDR3 loop: CASTPGDREYSNQPQHF. CDR3 nucleotide sequence: TGTGCCAGCACCCCTGGGGACAGAGAATATAGCAATCAGCCCCAGCATTTT.

This clone is medium-sized by share. The V and J genes are TRBV5-1 and TRBJ1-1, with a possible D match to TRBD1 (5 bases). V lost 5 bases and J lost 6, with 23 bases in between. The CDR3 length is 16 residues. Per germline, CDR1 SGHRS and CDR2 YFSETQ. As DNA, the CDR3 is TGCGCCAGCAGATCCGATCCGGGCACGGGGGACGCTGAAGCTTTCTTT. Protein: CASRSDPGTGDAEAFF.

Many counts were recorded for this clone. V usage is TRBV5-4 and J usage is TRBJ2-1, with a tentative D call TRBD2 (6 bases). Germline CDR1 and CDR2: SGHNT and YYREEE (reference sequence). V dropped 7 bases and J dropped 3 bases, with 11 bases sitting between them. This CDR3 is 13 amino acids long. The CDR3 region is CASGGNVYNEQFF. As DNA, the CDR3 is TGTGCCAGCGGCGGGAACGTCTACAATGAGCAGTTCTTC.

V is TRBV14 and J is TRBJ1-6; D unresolved. V lost 1 base, J lost 7 bases, and 8 bases lay in between. The V gene's germline CDR1 is SGHDN and CDR2 FVKESK. CDR3 size: 14 residues. CDR3 region: CASSQGAVNSPLHF. CDR3 nucleotides: TGTGCCAGCAGCCAAGGGGCGGTGAATTCACCCCTCCACTTT.

The J gene is TRBJ1-5, the V gene TRBV19; D is possibly TRBD1 (6 bases). The CDR3 covers 15 residues. In germline, CDR1 is LNHDA, CDR2 SQIVND (reference sequence). Trimming removed 10 bases from V and 6 bases from J, with 22 bases in between. The DNA of the CDR3 is TGTGCCACCAAGGAGACAGGTGGTGTGGGTCAGCCCCAGCATTTT. It is translated as CATKETGGVGQPQHF.

In this sample, this clone turned up a few times. The gene calls are TRBV30 and TRBJ2-5, with a tentative D call TRBD2 (6 bases). This CDR3 has 13 residues. The germline V gene has CDR1 GTSNPN and CDR2 SVGIG (reference sequence). Deletions cut 2 bases from V and 3 bases from J, with 10 bases between. CDR3 in amino acids: CAWSRDSKETQYF. CDR3 sequence (DNA): TGTGCCTGGAGTCGGGACTCCAAAGAGACCCAGTACTTC.

The chain links TRBV12-3 or TRBV12-4 to TRBJ1-5, with D uncertain. Trimming removed 2 bases from V and 7 bases from J, with 9 bases in between. The CDR3 extends over 13 amino acids. CDR3 bases: TGTGCCAGCAGTTTAAATGGGAACCAGCCCCAGCATTTT. Translated: CASSLNGNQPQHF.

The chain has TRBV5-1 and TRBJ1-2, with D maybe TRBD1 (5 bases). V lost 4 bases, J lost 6 bases, and 16 bases lay in between. There are 14 residues in the CDR3. CDR1 is SGHRS and CDR2 is YFSETQ in the germline V gene. The CDR3 coding sequence is TGCGCCAGCAGCGGGGGTCTCTCGGGTCATGGCTACACCTTC. It is translated as CASSGGLSGHGYTF. The whole variable domain, remainder taken from reference TRBV5-1 and TRBJ1-2, is KAGVTQTPRYLIKTRGQQVTLSCSPISGHRSVSWYQQTPGQGLQFLFEYFSETQRNKGNFPGRFSGRQFSNSRSEMNVSTLELGDSALYLCASSGGLSGHGYTFGSGTRLTVV.

The chain carries TRBV7-9 and TRBJ2-1; TRBD2 matches 8 bases. CDR3 length: 14 amino acids. V shed 4 bases, J shed 10 bases, and the junction held 9 bases outside the gene matches. CDR1 is SEHNR and CDR2 is FQNEAQ in the germline V gene (reference sequence). The CDR3 coding sequence is TGTGCCAGCAGCTCCTTCGCCCGGGGGGGGGAGCAGTTCTTC. Amino acids: CASSSFARGGEQFF.

The chain employs TRBV24-1 and TRBJ1-2; D is undetermined. Germline V lookup: CDR1 KGHDR, CDR2 SFDVKD. The V end was cut by 4 bases, the J end by 8 bases, with 16 bases between. CDR3 length equals 14 residues. CDR3 loop: CATSEDAFSEGYTF. CDR3 nucleotides: TGTGCCACCAGTGAGGACGCATTTTCCGAAGGCTACACCTTC.

The chain links TRBV5-1 to TRBJ2-2; TRBD1 agrees at 8 bases. V lost 3 bases, J lost 3 bases, and 4 bases stayed unmatched. Looked up from germline, CDR1 is SGHRS and CDR2 is YFSETQ. This CDR3 comprises 15 residues. This CDR3 reads CASSYDRGYTGELFF. The CDR3 region has the DNA TGCGCCAGCAGCTACGACAGGGGCTACACCGGGGAGCTGTTTTTT.

This chain uses TRBV19 with TRBJ2-7; D may correspond to TRBD1 or TRBD2 (5 bases each). This CDR3 comprises 19 residues. Trimming took off 6 bases at V and 0 bases at J, with 27 bases between the two ends. Germline V gene sequence: CDR1 LNHDA, CDR2 SQIVND (reference sequence). Here the CDR3 DNA reads TGTGCCAGTAGCTCCAAGAGTATTGGGGCAGGACTTCTCTCCTACGAGCAGTACTTC. This translates into CASSSKSIGAGLLSYEQYF.

The CDR3, as DNA: TGTGCCAGCAGTTACTCAGGGGGGGTCACTGAAGCTTTCTTT. This gives the protein CASSYSGGVTEAFF. V and J are TRBV6-5 and TRBJ1-1; TRBD1 might be the D (6 bases). Trimming took off 0 bases at V and 4 bases at J, with 9 bases between the two ends. CDR1 and CDR2 from the germline V gene are MNHEY and SVGAGI. This CDR3 region has 14 residues.